Listed here are 4 T cell receptor beta chains from one sample, sequenced in a study of T cell repertoires in cytomegalovirus infection. Via MiXCR, TCRdb re-called the reads, giving one row per CDR3 protein. The sample lists some 350,000 distinct CDR3 sequences, roughly 29% seen once, with 20% in the top ten. For these receptors, no antigen is known. This sample comprised cultured PBMCs, obtained from culture after CMV antigen stimulation. The receptors were sampled from a human donor in good health (CMV status not recorded). Some clones in this sample may be carry-over from other donors' samples.

A few counts support this clonotype. J is TRBJ1-3 and V is TRBV6-5; D perhaps matches TRBD1 (6 bases). The CDR3 sequence is 16 residues long. Germline V gene sequence: CDR1 MNHEY, CDR2 SVGAGI. V was pared by 2 bases and J by 0 bases, with 11 bases between. The CDR3 spells CASSYTLDSSGNTIYF. The CDR3 region has the DNA TGTGCCAGCAGTTACACCCTGGACAGCTCTGGAAACACCATATATTTT.

This chain joins TRBV5-1 and TRBJ1-4; D call uncertain. Trimming removed 7 bases at V and 8 bases at J, with 15 bases between. Germline V gene lookup returns CDR1 SGHRS and CDR2 YFSETQ. The CDR3 covers 13 residues. CDR3 in DNA: TGCGCCAGCGCGAGGAGGGAAAACGAAAAACTGTTTTTT. It encodes CASARRENEKLFF. The variable domain in full, with the rest retrieved from reference TRBV5-1 and TRBJ1-4, is KAGVTQTPRYLIKTRGQQVTLSCSPISGHRSVSWYQQTPGQGLQFLFEYFSETQRNKGNFPGRFSGRQFSNSRSEMNVSTLELGDSALYLCASARRENEKLFFGSGTQLSVL.

This clonotype was detected a few times. This chain uses TRBV11-2 with TRBJ2-3; D may be TRBD2 (7 bases). The V end lost 1 base, the J end lost 3 bases, and 14 bases lay between the germline ends. The germline V gene encodes CDR1 SGHAT and CDR2 FQNNGV. This CDR3 contains 16 residues. For the CDR3, the DNA is TGTGCCAGCAGCTTAGTCGGGGGGCTTACGACAGATACGCAGTATTTT. It translates to CASSLVGGLTTDTQYF.

Concerning this clonotype itself: Likely a read error: the CDR3 ends without its conserved phenylalanine or tryptophan. V usage is TRBV20-1 and J usage is TRBJ1-1; a possible D gene is TRBD1 (6 bases). Germline V gene data show CDR1 as DFQATT and CDR2 as SNEGSKA (reference sequence). The germline V and J ends were trimmed by 7 bases and 7 bases, with 16 bases remaining between them. The CDR3 has 12 residues. CDR3 bases: TGCAGTGTGAGGGGGGAGGTGGATGAAGCTTTCCTT. This translates into CSVRGEVDEAFL.